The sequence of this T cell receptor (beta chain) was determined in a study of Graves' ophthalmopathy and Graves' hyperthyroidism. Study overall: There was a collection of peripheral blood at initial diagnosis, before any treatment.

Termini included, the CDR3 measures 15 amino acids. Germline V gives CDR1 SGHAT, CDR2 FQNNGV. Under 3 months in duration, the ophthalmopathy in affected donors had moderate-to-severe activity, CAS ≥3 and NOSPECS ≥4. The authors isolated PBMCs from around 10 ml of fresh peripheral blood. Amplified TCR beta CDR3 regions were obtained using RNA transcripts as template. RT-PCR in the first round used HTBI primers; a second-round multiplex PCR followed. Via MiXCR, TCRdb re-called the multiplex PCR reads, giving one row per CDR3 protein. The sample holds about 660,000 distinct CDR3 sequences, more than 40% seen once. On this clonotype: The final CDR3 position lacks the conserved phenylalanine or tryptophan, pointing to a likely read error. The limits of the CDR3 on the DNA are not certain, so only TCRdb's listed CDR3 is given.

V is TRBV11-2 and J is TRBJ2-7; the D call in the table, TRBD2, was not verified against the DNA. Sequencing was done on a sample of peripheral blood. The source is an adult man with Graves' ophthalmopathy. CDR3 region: CASRKPGLAGGIRYL.